The 10 T cell receptor beta chains below were found in one sample sequenced in a study of early T cells in non-severe SARS-CoV-2 infection. From the 5' RACE reads, TCRdb called clonotypes with MiXCR, one entry per CDR3 protein. The data hold 25,000 to 30,000 distinct CDR3 sequences, with about 10% observed a single time. The sequencing sample was made of whole blood. Every receptor here comes from an adult who was a healthcare worker with PCR-confirmed SARS-CoV-2 infection or an uninfected control (not recorded which).

This clonotype was detected ten times or more. The rearrangement uses TRBV20-1 and TRBJ1-5, with D unresolved. V lost 1 base and J lost 4, with 8 bases in between. Germline CDR1 reads DFQATT; CDR2 reads SNEGSKA (reference sequence). This CDR3 has 13 residues. The CDR3 loop reads CSARVLGNQPQHF. The CDR3 DNA reads as TGCAGTGCTAGAGTCCTGGGAAATCAGCCCCAGCATTTT.

This clonotype was counted at least ten times. The chain uses TRBV5-8 and TRBJ1-4; TRBD1 agrees at 12 bases. V shed 4 bases and J 2 bases; nucleotides not matched to a gene: 3. The CDR3 runs 16 residues. The germline V gene has CDR1 SGHTS and CDR2 YDEGEE. DNA of the CDR3: TGTGCCAGCAGCCCCGGGACAGGGGGCACTAATGAAAAACTGTTTTTT. Translated, it gives CASSPGTGGTNEKLFF.

This clonotype appeared a few times. J is TRBJ1-6 and V is TRBV20-1; TRBD1 might be the D (6 bases). The V end was cut by 3 bases, the J end by 7 bases, with 13 bases between. The CDR3 consists of 14 residues. Germline lookup yields CDR1 DFQATT and CDR2 SNEGSKA (reference sequence). The CDR3 loop is CSARHRERNSPLHF. CDR3 bases: TGCAGTGCTAGGCACAGGGAACGGAATTCACCCCTCCACTTT.

The sample holds a few counts of this clonotype. This chain connects TRBV7-2 to TRBJ1-5; D gene unclear. CDR3 length equals 14 residues. CDR1 is SGHTA and CDR2 is FQGNSA in the germline V gene. The V and J ends lost 5 bases and 7 bases respectively, with 15 bases between them. In DNA, the CDR3 is TGTGCCAGCAGCCCAACTACCCGAGGCCAGCCCCAGCATTTT. Its translation is CASSPTTRGQPQHF.

The rearrangement links TRBV29-1 to TRBJ2-7, with 9 bases identical to TRBD1. The V gene end was trimmed by 1 base and the J gene end by 4 bases; junction bases not matched to a gene: 14. The CDR3 covers 17 residues. Per germline, CDR1 SQVTM and CDR2 ANQGSEA. The CDR3, as DNA: TGCAGCGTTGAAGTTTGGGAACAACTGGACAGGGGATACGAGCAGTACTTC. The encoded protein is CSVEVWEQLDRGYEQYF.

The chain's CDR3 is CASSLTNNYGYTF. The CDR3 bases are TGTGCCAGCAGCTTAACGAATAACTATGGCTACACCTTC. J is TRBJ1-2 and V is TRBV7-2; D not certain. The CDR3 is made up of 13 amino acids. Germline V CDR1 and CDR2: SGHTA, FQGNSA. Trimming stripped 2 bases from V and 1 base from J, with 5 bases between. Supplemented by reference TRBV7-2 and TRBJ1-2, the full variable domain reads GAGVSQSPSNKVTEKGKDVELRCDPISGHTALYWYRQSLGQGLEFLIYFQGNSAPDKSGLPSDRFSAERTGGSVSTLTIQRTQQEDSAVYLCASSLTNNYGYTFGSGTRLTVV.

This clonotype was observed many times. This chain uses TRBV19 with TRBJ1-2; D is perhaps TRBD1 (5 bases). The CDR3 is 12 residues long. Trimming removed 1 base at V and 6 bases at J, with 6 bases between. Germline CDR1 reads LNHDA; CDR2 reads SQIVND (reference sequence). This CDR3 is CASSIAGNGYTF. CDR3 bases: TGTGCCAGTAGTATAGCAGGGAATGGCTACACCTTC.

This clonotype was observed a few times. The chain combines TRBV7-3 with TRBJ2-7, with D perhaps being TRBD1 or TRBD2 (6 bases each). Germline-derived CDR1 and CDR2 are SGHTA and FQGTGA. The CDR3 has 13 amino acids. The V end was cut by 3 bases, the J end by 5 bases, with 11 bases between. CDR3: CASSFLGGDEQYF. CDR3 in DNA: TGTGCCAGCAGCTTTCTGGGGGGCGACGAGCAGTACTTC.

This clonotype was observed many times. This chain uses TRBV7-2 with TRBJ1-1, with a possible D match to TRBD1 (6 bases). CDR1 and CDR2 from the germline V gene are SGHTA and FQGNSA. V was trimmed by 1 base and J by 9 bases, leaving 18 bases between them. The CDR3 length is 15 residues. The CDR3 nucleotides are TGTGCCAGCAGCTTAGGAAAGGGGGGCGGCGGCAAAGCTTTCTTT. It yields the protein CASSLGKGGGGKAFF.

This clonotype was observed at least ten times. The rearrangement joins TRBV3-1 to TRBJ1-2, with D uncertain. Per the germline V gene, CDR1 is LGHDT and CDR2 is YNNKEL (reference sequence). This CDR3 has 16 residues. V gave up 5 bases and J gave up 10 bases, with 26 bases separating them. The chain's CDR3 is CASSSIGGPRRVVYTF. The CDR3 bases are TGTGCCAGCAGCTCCATAGGAGGCCCACGAAGAGTTGTCTACACCTTC.